The rows below give T cell receptor beta chains drawn from one sample of a study of cytomegalovirus exposure and HLA in healthy donors. The assay was immunoSEQ multiplex PCR, and TCRdb's table has in-frame clones only and misses some. Here the sample spans 300,000 to 400,000 clones, over 75% being singletons. The specimen was PBMCs. These receptors were collected from a young man in good health and CMV-seronegative. The CDR3 runs from the conserved cysteine through the conserved F or W. Fields, in order: V gene, D gene, clone size, J gene, CDR3 DNA, CDR3 protein. The D gene is left open where the match is weak. Clone size is stated in some rows and not others, as once, few, many or a class when expanded.

>TRBV5-5|TRBD1|-|TRBJ2-7
TGTGCCAGCAGCCAGGGGACAGGGCCTACCTACGAGCAGTACTTC
CASSQGTGPTYEQYF
>TRBV11-3|TRBD2|-|TRBJ2-3
TGTGCCAGTAGTCTGGGACTAGCTTTCACAGATACGCAGTATTTT
CASSLGLAFTDTQYF
>TRBV27|TRBD2|-|TRBJ2-3
TGTGCCAGCAGTTTAAGCGGGGGGACCACAGATACGCAGTATTTT
CASSLSGGTTDTQYF
>TRBV9|-|-|TRBJ1-5
TGTGCCAGCAGCGTTGGGACAAATAGCAATCAGCCCCAGCATTTT
CASSVGTNSNQPQHF
>TRBV28|-|-|TRBJ1-3
TGTGCCAGCAGTTCAGTAAGGGGGTTCTTGGAGACAGCTATGGTCCATTTT
CASSSVRGFLETAMVHF
>TRBV6-6|-|-|TRBJ2-7
TGTGCCAGCAGTTACTCGATCAGCTCCTACGAGCAGTACTTC
CASSYSISSYEQYF
>TRBV19|-|-|TRBJ2-3
TGTGCCAGTAGTCCTACCGGGAGCACAGATACGCAGTATTTT
CASSPTGSTDTQYF
>TRBV4-2|TRBD1|-|TRBJ1-2
TGTGCCAGCAGCCCAGAACACAGGGGGCAAGGCTATGGCTACACCTTC
CASSPEHRGQGYGYTF
>TRBV6-1|TRBD2|-|TRBJ2-1
TGTGCCAGCAGTGTCGGGGGAGCGGGGGGACTGCGAGGTGAGCAGTTCTTC
CASSVGGAGGLRGEQFF
>TRBV7-8|-|-|TRBJ1-6
TGTGCCAGCAGCCGCCTTGGACAGACACCCACCCTCCACTTT
CASSRLGQTPTLHF
>TRBV5-6|-|-|TRBJ1-3
TGTGCCAGCAGCCGGGGGTCAGTCTCTGGAAACACCATATATTTT
CASSRGSVSGNTIYF
>TRBV6-5|-|few|TRBJ1-6
TGTGCCAGCAGTTCCGACCGGGGTTCACCCCTCCACTTT
CASSSDRGSPLHF
>TRBV6-1|TRBD1|-|TRBJ1-2
TGTGCCAGCAGTGACTTACAAGGGGGCGTAGGCTATGGCTACACCTTC
CASSDLQGGVGYGYTF
>TRBV11-2|-|-|TRBJ2-3
TGTGCCAGCAGCTTAGGGGGGGCGCAGTATTTT
CASSLGGAQYF
>TRBV11-2|-|-|TRBJ1-2
TGTGCCAGCAGCTTAGATCTGGCGGGGACCTATGGCTACACCTTC
CASSLDLAGTYGYTF
>TRBV2|-|once|TRBJ1-5
TGTGCCAGCAGTGGAGCAGGGGCTAGGAATCAGCCCCAGCATTTT
CASSGAGARNQPQHF
>TRBV6-1|-|-|TRBJ1-2
TGTGCCAGCCTACATCCGGGACTCCTCAACTATGGCTACACCTTC
CASLHPGLLNYGYTF
>TRBV5-6|TRBD1|-|TRBJ2-7
TGTGCCAGCAGCCAGGGACAGGGGGTCTACGAGCAGTACTTC
CASSQGQGVYEQYF
>TRBV7-8|TRBD2|-|TRBJ2-7
TGTGCCAGCAGCGACCTACTAGCGGGGGTTAGTGAGCAGTACTTC
CASSDLLAGVSEQYF
>TRBV7-6|-|-|TRBJ1-1
TGTGCCAGCAGCTTAAATTACGGGACTGAAGCTTTCTTT
CASSLNYGTEAFF
>TRBV10-3|TRBD2|-|TRBJ2-2
TGTGCCATCAGCGGGACACTAGCGGGCTCACCTATCGACACCGGGGAGCTGTTTTTT
CAISGTLAGSPIDTGELFF
>TRBV2|-|few|TRBJ2-7
TGTGCCAGCAGGGACAGCCCCTACGAGCAGTACTTC
CASRDSPYEQYF
>TRBV5-1|-|-|TRBJ1-2
TGCGCCAGCAGCTTGGCCACGGGGAACTATGGCTACACCTTC
CASSLATGNYGYTF
>TRBV29-1|-|-|TRBJ2-3
TGCAGCGTCCTGACTAGTGCTACGCAGTATTTT
CSVLTSATQYF
>TRBV7-9|-|-|TRBJ2-5
TGTGCCAGCAGCCCGAGGGACATCCAAGAGACCCAGTACTTC
CASSPRDIQETQYF
>TRBV5-4|TRBD1|-|TRBJ2-7
TGTGCCAGCAGCTTGCCTTTGGGACAGGGGTACGAGCAGTACTTC
CASSLPLGQGYEQYF
>TRBV7-6|TRBD2|-|TRBJ2-1
TGTGCCAGCAGCATATCCCCGATAGCGGGGGGGACGAGCTCCTACAATGAGCAGTTCTTC
CASSISPIAGGTSSYNEQFF
>TRBV5-1|-|-|TRBJ2-7
TGCGCCAGCAGACCCACAGGGATCACCTACGAGCAGTACTTC
CASRPTGITYEQYF
>TRBV7-2|TRBD1|-|TRBJ2-1
TGTGCCAGCAGCTTAGCGGGACAGAAGGGTTACAATGAGCAGTTCTTC
CASSLAGQKGYNEQFF
>TRBV5-8|-|-|TRBJ1-1
TGTGCCAGCAGCTTGGCCCCCAGGAACACTGAAGCTTTCTTT
CASSLAPRNTEAFF
>TRBV29-1|-|-|TRBJ2-2
TGCAGCGTGGGCGGGACGAACACCGGGGAGCTGTTTTTT
CSVGGTNTGELFF
>TRBV13|TRBD1|-|TRBJ1-4
TGTGCCAGCAGCTTCAACAGGGGCACCCAAGCAACTAATGAAAAACTGTTTTTT
CASSFNRGTQATNEKLFF
>TRBV4-2|TRBD1|-|TRBJ1-4
TGTGCCAGCAGCCAAGGTTCCGGGACAGGGGCTGAAAAACTGTTTTTT
CASSQGSGTGAEKLFF
>TRBV5-1|-|-|TRBJ1-2
TGCGCCAGCAGCTTGTTGCAGGGAGGAGATGGCTACACCTTC
CASSLLQGGDGYTF
>TRBV7-6|TRBD1|-|TRBJ2-7
TGTGCCAGCAGCTGGGGACAGGGCTACGAGCAGTACTTC
CASSWGQGYEQYF
>TRBV4-1|TRBD1|-|TRBJ2-1
TGCGCCAGCAGCCAGACAGGGTTGAGCTCCTACAATGAGCAGTTCTTC
CASSQTGLSSYNEQFF
>TRBV5-4|TRBD1|-|TRBJ1-2
TGTGCCAGCAGCTGGACAGGGGGGTATGGCTACACCTTC
CASSWTGGYGYTF
>TRBV5-1|TRBD1|-|TRBJ1-1
TGCGCCAGCAGCGCGGGACAGGCCTACACTGAAGCTTTCTTT
CASSAGQAYTEAFF
>TRBV2|TRBD1|-|TRBJ1-6
TGTGCCAGCATTGCCCGGGACAGAAGCTCCTATAATTCACCCCTCCACTTT
CASIARDRSSYNSPLHF
>TRBV18|TRBD1|-|TRBJ1-1
TGTGCCAGCTCACCACGGGGACAGGGTCTGAACACTGAAGCTTTCTTT
CASSPRGQGLNTEAFF
>TRBV6-1|TRBD1|-|TRBJ1-1
TGTGCCAGCAGTTCCACAGGGGGGAACACTGAAGCTTTCTTT
CASSSTGGNTEAFF
>TRBV7-2|-|-|TRBJ1-4
TGTGCCAGCAGCCCCACGGGTTCGACAGGAGAAAAACTGTTTTTT
CASSPTGSTGEKLFF
>TRBV19|TRBD1|-|TRBJ2-3
TGTGCCAGTAGGACAGGGAACACGCAGTATTTT
CASRTGNTQYF
>TRBV5-1|TRBD1|-|TRBJ2-1
TGCGCCAGCACCCTGGACAGGGGGTCGGGCAATGAGCAGTTCTTC
CASTLDRGSGNEQFF
>TRBV7-6|TRBD2|-|TRBJ2-3
TGTGCCAGCAGCTTAATGGCGGGGGGGAGCACAGATACGCAGTATTTT
CASSLMAGGSTDTQYF
>TRBV10-3|TRBD1|few|TRBJ1-2
TGTGCCATCAGTGAGTCGGGACAGGAATACACCTTC
CAISESGQEYTF
>TRBV4-1|TRBD2|-|TRBJ2-1
TGCGCCAGCAGCCAAGCCCACCTCGGGACTAGCGGGGGGGCCTACAATGAGCAGTTCTTC
CASSQAHLGTSGGAYNEQFF
>TRBV30|TRBD1|-|TRBJ2-7
TGTGCCTGGAGCGGACAGGGGATCTACGAGCAGTACTTC
CAWSGQGIYEQYF
>TRBV10-1|-|once|TRBJ2-1
TGCGCCAGCAGTGGAGGGCTCAATGAGCAGTTCTTC
CASSGGLNEQFF
>TRBV6-6|TRBD2|many|TRBJ2-7
TGTGCCAGCGAGAGCGGGGGCCTCTCCTACGAGCAGTACTTC
CASESGGLSYEQYF
>TRBV25-1|-|-|TRBJ2-2
TGTGCCAGCAGTGACGAGGCAGGGGTTACCGGGGAGCTGTTTTTT
CASSDEAGVTGELFF
>TRBV27|-|-|TRBJ2-7
TGTGCCAGCAGTCCGTACTCGGGATCACGGCGCGAGCAGTACTTC
CASSPYSGSRREQYF
>TRBV5-1|-|-|TRBJ2-5
TGCGCCAGCAGCTTGCAGGGTAGGGAGACCCAGTACTTC
CASSLQGRETQYF
>TRBV6-5|TRBD2|-|TRBJ2-5
TGTGCCAGCAGTTATGGGCGGGGGGAGACCCAGTACTTC
CASSYGRGETQYF
>TRBV5-4|-|-|TRBJ2-7
TGTGCCAGCAGTCTGGGGGTGACAGGCGTTTACGAGCAGTACTTC
CASSLGVTGVYEQYF
>TRBV6-5|TRBD1|-|TRBJ2-7
TGTGCCAGCAGTTACCTGACAGGGATCGAGCAGTACTTC
CASSYLTGIEQYF
>TRBV27|TRBD2|-|TRBJ2-1
TGTGCCAGCAGTTTAAACTTGCTAGCGGGGGTCAATGAGCAGTTCTTC
CASSLNLLAGVNEQFF
>TRBV7-9|-|-|TRBJ1-5
TGTGCCAGCAGCGCCTGGGGAGGTAATAGCAATCAGCCCCAGCATTTT
CASSAWGGNSNQPQHF